This T cell receptor beta chain appears in the sequencing data of a study of PD-1 blockade in classical Hodgkin lymphoma. As for the study in general: Patients were administered nivolumab (3 mg/kg intravenously) every 2 weeks. Points from the study as a whole: For complete responders, baseline diversity was comparable to that of newly diagnosed patients. The study reported lower baseline TCR diversity in newly diagnosed patients than in healthy donors.

CDR3 length equals 16 residues. With 0 bases clipped from V and 9 bases from J, the junction kept 9 bases outside the gene matches. Germline values: CDR1 SGHVS, CDR2 FNYEAQ. The protocol was immunoSEQ multiplex PCR, while the TCRdb copy is restricted to in-frame clones and leaves out a portion. Among 130,000 to 150,000 clones, less than 80% were seen once, and the ten largest hold roughly a tenth. With no exception, relapse followed autologous stem cell transplantation in all patients, and brentuximab vedotin exposure varied. Under best response, outcomes were complete response, partial response or progressive disease. To note about this clone: Antigen specificity is unknown.

The material sequenced was peripheral blood mononuclear cells (PBMCs), taken before the second cycle of nivolumab. This sequence joins TRBV7-6 and TRBJ1-2, with 11 bases that match TRBD1. The clonotype comes from a human donor with classical Hodgkin lymphoma. The CDR3 region has the DNA TGTGCCAGCAGCTTAGCGGCTGGGACAGGGGGGAGTAGCTACACCTTC. Residues: CASSLAAGTGGSSYTF.